The following is a T cell receptor (beta chain) sequence with its context. In its sample, this clonotype was seen a few times. This clone's antigen is unknown. No much larger clone is present one base from it, and per-base qualities are unavailable. CDR3 length: 14 amino acids, cysteine to phenylalanine. The entry retains the CDR3 DNA only, 42 bases that are in frame from base 1. The germline V and J ends show losses of 0 bases and 7 bases respectively, and no gene match explains 4 bases of the junction. CDR1 and CDR2 are read off the germline V gene as SGHRS and YFSETQ. TCRdb names Illumina NovaSeq 6000 as the instrument used. TCRalpha and TCRbeta cDNA libraries were built by 5'RACE with constant-segment primers, adding sample barcodes and unique molecular identifiers. RNA was extracted from every sample with Trizol reagent. The libraries were amplified in two PCR steps, and the second step added a second sample barcode and Illumina TruSeq adapters. The libraries were sequenced on an Illumina NovaSeq using 2 x 150 bp paired-end reads. Regarding the original processing steps: The reads were demultiplexed and collapsed into UMI-guided consensus sequences using migec v1.2.7. Using mixcr v2.1.11, UMI consensuses were aligned to TRA and TRB V and J templates and then assembled into clonotypes. A clonotype was counted as expanded or contracted only if both edgeR and NoisET called the change significant, with noise models trained on biological replicates. For edgeR calls, a false discovery rate-adjusted p below 0.01 and a log2 fold-change threshold of 1 were applied. As an exploratory analysis of dynamics, PCA with hierarchical clustering was applied to max-normalized trajectories of the 1000 most abundant clonotypes. Each responding clone was given a CD4 or CD8 phenotype based on the CD4+ and CD8+ repertoires, which had been sequenced separately. TCRdb cleaned the public reads at Q25 with fastp, built clones with MiXCR and kept in-frame beta chains. For every CDR3 protein sequence, its rows merge into one entry that carries the most common genes and DNA. For this entry, the V and J calls and clone size follow TCRdb and not the study's own pipeline. The sample yields about 400,000 distinct CDR3 sequences; around an eighth were counted once. Roughly 22% of the sample belongs to the ten largest clones.

The data originate from a study of T-cell memory formation after mild COVID-19 (dated by TCRdb to the early 2020s). With regard to the full study: TCR sequence clusters from the two donors were largely donor specific. In a couple of donors, T-cell clones that expanded and contracted after mild COVID-19 were tracked by sequencing TCRalpha and TCRbeta repertoires over time. Two young, previously healthy adult volunteers made up the cohort, one male and one female. General study outcomes and caveats: Contracting CD4+ clones appeared mostly in the CM and EM memory subsets, whereas CD8+ clones were enriched in EMRA. Whether the second-wave clones peaking on day 37 were SARS-CoV-2 specific was not confirmed. The study covered only two mild cases, and larger cohorts including severe cases with pre-infection samples were considered necessary. Some responding clones were detected in pre-infection memory, suggesting pre-existing cross-reactive memory T cells joined the SARS-CoV-2 response. Clones contracting from day 15 to 85 had balanced CD4/CD8 phenotypes, while a second wave expanding from day 15 to 37 was biased towards CD4+.

PBMCs were isolated by Ficoll-Paque density gradient centrifugation. The sequencing sample was made of PBMCs or a T cell subset sorted from them (not recorded which). The receptor was isolated from a man younger than 35 who had mild COVID-19 (a few samples of this study predate the infection). The sample titles of this study are shuffled in the database, so cell type and time point are left out; the donor was told from shared clones. Here the chain combines TRBV5-1 and TRBJ1-2; the junction holds 9 bases that match TRBD1. This receptor has the CDR3 CASSLAGTGSGYTF. The bases are TGCGCCAGCAGCTTGGCCGGGACAGGGAGTGGCTACACCTTC.